The clone carrying this T cell receptor (beta chain) has more than one count but fewer than ten. No antigen is known for it. The data stem from a study of T-cell reconstitution after alpha-beta-depleted transplantation in children. Whole-study results and caveats: T-cell numbers and diversity one year post-transplant derived largely from freshly generated T cells. Several patients had high TCRbeta diversity at day 60; it came from surviving recipient T cells and thymic progenitors.

This CDR3 has 14 residues. The germline V and J ends were trimmed by 0 bases and 2 bases, with 7 bases remaining between them. Germline CDR1 and CDR2: LGHDT and YNNKEL (reference sequence). Researchers prepared the TCRbeta library using unique molecular identifiers, the study reports. TCRdb itself ran the PCR reads through MiXCR, one entry per CDR3 protein. The sample yields about 830,000 distinct CDR3 sequences, about 15% seen once. The sequence derives from a male patient younger than 18 who had a stem cell transplant for acute lymphoblastic leukemia, so the T cells may come from the graft donor. Sequenced material: PBMCs, mostly from graft donor cells, taken 360 days after TCRalphabeta/CD19-depleted stem cell transplant. The gene calls are TRBV3-1 and TRBJ2-5; D unresolved. The CDR3 DNA follows: TGTGCCAGCAGCCAAGAAGAGGAGCAAGAGACCCAGTACTTC. This codes for CASSQEEEQETQYF.